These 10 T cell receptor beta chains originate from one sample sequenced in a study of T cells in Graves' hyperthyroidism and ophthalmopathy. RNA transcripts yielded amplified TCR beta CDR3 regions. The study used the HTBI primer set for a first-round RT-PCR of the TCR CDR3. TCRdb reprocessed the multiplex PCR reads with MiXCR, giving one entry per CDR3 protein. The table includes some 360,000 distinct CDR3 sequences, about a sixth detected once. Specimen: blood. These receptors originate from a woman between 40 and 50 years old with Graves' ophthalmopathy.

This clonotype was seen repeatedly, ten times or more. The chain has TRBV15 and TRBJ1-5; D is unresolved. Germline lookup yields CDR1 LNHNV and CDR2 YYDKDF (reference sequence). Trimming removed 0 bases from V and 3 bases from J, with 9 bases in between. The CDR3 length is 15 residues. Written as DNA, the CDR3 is TGTGCCACCAGCAGAGATGGGTCAGACAATCAGCCCCAGCATTTT. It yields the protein CATSRDGSDNQPQHF.

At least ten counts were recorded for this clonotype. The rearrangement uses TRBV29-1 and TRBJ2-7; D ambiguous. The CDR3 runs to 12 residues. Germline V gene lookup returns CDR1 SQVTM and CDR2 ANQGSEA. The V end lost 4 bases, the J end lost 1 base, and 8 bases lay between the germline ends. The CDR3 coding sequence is TGCAGCGTTGCAGACGGGTCCTACGAGCAGTACTTC. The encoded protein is CSVADGSYEQYF.

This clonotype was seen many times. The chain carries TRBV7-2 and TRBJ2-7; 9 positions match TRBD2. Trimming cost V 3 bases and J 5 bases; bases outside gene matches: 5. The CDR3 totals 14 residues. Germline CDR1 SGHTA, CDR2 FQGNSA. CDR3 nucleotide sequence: TGTGCCAGCAGCTTTGAACTAGCGGGTAACGAGCAGTACTTC. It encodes CASSFELAGNEQYF.

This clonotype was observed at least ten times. CDR3 sequence reads: CAISPIGRELFF. The CDR3 nucleotides read TGTGCCATCAGCCCCATAGGGCGGGAGCTGTTTTTT. The gene calls are TRBV10-3 and TRBJ2-2; no firm D call. V shed 6 bases and J shed 9 bases, with 11 bases lying between them. This CDR3 is 12 amino acids long. Germline-derived CDR1 and CDR2 are ENHRY and SYGVKD.

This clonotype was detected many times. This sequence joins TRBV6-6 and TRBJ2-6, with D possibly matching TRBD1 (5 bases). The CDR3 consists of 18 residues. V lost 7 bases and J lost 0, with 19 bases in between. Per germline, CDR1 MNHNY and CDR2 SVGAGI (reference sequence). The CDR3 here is CASKFQGNFLSGANVLTF. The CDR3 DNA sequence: TGTGCCAGCAAGTTTCAGGGCAATTTCCTCTCTGGGGCCAACGTCCTGACTTTC.

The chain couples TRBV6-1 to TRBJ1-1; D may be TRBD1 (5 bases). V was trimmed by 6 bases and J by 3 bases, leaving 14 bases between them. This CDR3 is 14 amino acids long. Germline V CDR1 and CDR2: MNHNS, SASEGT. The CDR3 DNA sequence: TGTGCCAGCAGGCATCTGGGAGGGGACACTGAAGCTTTCTTT. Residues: CASRHLGGDTEAFF.

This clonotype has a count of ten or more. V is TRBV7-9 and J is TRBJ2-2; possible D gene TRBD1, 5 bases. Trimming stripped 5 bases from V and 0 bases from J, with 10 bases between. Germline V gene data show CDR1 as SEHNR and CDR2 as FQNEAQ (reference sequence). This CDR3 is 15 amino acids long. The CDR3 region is CASSARQTNTGELFF. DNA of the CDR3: TGTGCCAGCAGCGCCCGACAGACGAACACCGGGGAGCTGTTTTTT.

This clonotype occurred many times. The CDR3 DNA sequence: TGCAGCGTAGACCGAGAAGAGACCCAGTACTTC. Protein: CSVDREETQYF. The rearrangement uses TRBV29-1 and TRBJ2-5, with D hard to call. The CDR3 spans 11 residues. Trimming cost V 6 bases and J 3 bases, with 8 bases left between them. Germline CDR1 SQVTM, CDR2 ANQGSEA.

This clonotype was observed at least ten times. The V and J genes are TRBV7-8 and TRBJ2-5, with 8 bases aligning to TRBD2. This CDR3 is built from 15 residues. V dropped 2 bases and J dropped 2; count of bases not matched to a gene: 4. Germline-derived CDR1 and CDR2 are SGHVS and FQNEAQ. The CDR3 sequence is CASSLIGTSQETQYF. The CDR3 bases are TGTGCCAGCAGCTTAATCGGGACTAGTCAAGAGACCCAGTACTTC.

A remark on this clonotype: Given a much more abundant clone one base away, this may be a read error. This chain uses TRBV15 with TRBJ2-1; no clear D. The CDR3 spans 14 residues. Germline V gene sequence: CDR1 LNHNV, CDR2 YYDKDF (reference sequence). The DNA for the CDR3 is TGTGCCGCCAGCAGAGAGGTCCATGCCTACGAGCAGTTCTTC. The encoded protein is CAASREVHAYEQFF.